Detailed here is one T cell receptor beta chain. The entry originates in a study of monozygotic twins with inflammatory bowel disease. Investigators pulled total RNA out of whole blood and did not sort T cells. TCRdb reprocessed the 5' RACE reads; each CDR3 protein has one entry and no DNA is given. The clone table shows more than 300,000 distinct CDR3 sequences, with the ten largest holding 2% to 3%. The CDR3 has 14 residues. The sequenced sample was blood. This receptor was obtained from a human donor with ulcerative colitis or Crohn's disease, or a healthy co-twin of an affected twin (not recorded which). This chain connects TRBV12-3 or TRBV12-4 to TRBJ2-2; TCRdb's D call, TRBD1, is unchecked because there is no DNA. The CDR3 protein is CASSLDKNTGELFF.